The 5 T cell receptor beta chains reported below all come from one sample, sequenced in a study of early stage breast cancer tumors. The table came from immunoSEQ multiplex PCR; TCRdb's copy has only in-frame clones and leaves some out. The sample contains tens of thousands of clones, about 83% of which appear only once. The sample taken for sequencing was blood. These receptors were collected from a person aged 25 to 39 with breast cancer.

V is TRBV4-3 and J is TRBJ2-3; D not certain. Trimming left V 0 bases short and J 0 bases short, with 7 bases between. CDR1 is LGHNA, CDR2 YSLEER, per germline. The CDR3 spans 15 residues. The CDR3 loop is CASSQDAASTDTQYF. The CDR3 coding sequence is TGCGCCAGCAGCCAAGACGCTGCTAGCACAGATACGCAGTATTTT.

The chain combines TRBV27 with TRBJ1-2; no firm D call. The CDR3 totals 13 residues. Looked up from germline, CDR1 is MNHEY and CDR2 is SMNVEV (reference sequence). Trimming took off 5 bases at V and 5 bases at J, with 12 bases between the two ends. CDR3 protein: CASSANFLYGYTF. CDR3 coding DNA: TGTGCCAGCAGTGCGAACTTCCTGTATGGCTACACCTTC.

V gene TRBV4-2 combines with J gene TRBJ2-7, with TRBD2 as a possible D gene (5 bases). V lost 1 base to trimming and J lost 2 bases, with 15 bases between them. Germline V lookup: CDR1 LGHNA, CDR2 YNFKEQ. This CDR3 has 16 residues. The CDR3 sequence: CASSQASRAGTYEQYF. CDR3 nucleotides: TGTGCCAGCAGCCAAGCGTCGAGGGCAGGCACCTACGAGCAGTACTTC.

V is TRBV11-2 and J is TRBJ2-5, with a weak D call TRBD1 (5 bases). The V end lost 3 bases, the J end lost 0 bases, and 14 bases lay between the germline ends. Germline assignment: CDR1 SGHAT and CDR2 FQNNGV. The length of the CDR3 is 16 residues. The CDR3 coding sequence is TGTGCCAGCAGCTTGAGACTGACAGTGGACCAAGAGACCCAGTACTTC. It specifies CASSLRLTVDQETQYF.

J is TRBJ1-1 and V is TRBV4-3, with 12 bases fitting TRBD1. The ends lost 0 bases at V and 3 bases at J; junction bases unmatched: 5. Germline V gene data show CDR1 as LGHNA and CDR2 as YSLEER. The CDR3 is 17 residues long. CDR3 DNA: TGCGCCAGCAGCCAAGACTGGGACAGGGGGCAGGACACTGAAGCTTTCTTT. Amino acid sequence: CASSQDWDRGQDTEAFF.